This entry describes one T cell receptor (beta chain). The antigen this receptor binds is unknown. The CDR3 contains 15 residues, cysteine and phenylalanine counted. Kept here is only the CDR3 DNA, which spans 45 bases and is read in frame from base 1. V loses 6 bases at its end and J loses 0 bases; junction bases beyond the gene matches: 2. Based on the germline V gene, the CDR1 and CDR2 sequences are MNHEY and SVGAGI. The cohort was made up of hundreds of healthy bone marrow donors. At the time of sampling, all cohort members were nominally healthy, though unrecorded immune exposures were likely present. The donor tested CMV seronegative and was one of the 352 seronegative cohort members. Every donor gave a peripheral blood sample, and the peripheral blood mononuclear cells from that sample were used for TCR beta sequencing. Genomic DNA was extracted from the blood cell samples with the Qiagen DNeasy Blood Extraction Kit.

The sample belongs to a study of cytomegalovirus exposure and HLA in healthy donors (dated by TCRdb to the late 2010s). Background for the entire study: According to an earlier analysis of 550 to 700 of the donors, about 180 million T cells yielded some 120 million unique TCR beta sequences and 250 to 350 Gb of sequence data. Roughly 5 DR-DQ haplotypes were handled as single units for association and clustering, since linkage in the cohort was strong. High-throughput TCR immunosequencing, statistical association of individual TCRs with disease status, and machine learning were combined to predict cytomegalovirus infection status. A later analysis re-analyzed previously published TCR beta repertoires from approximately 670 donors and added high-resolution HLA genotyping to study TCR occurrence patterns. Among several hundred genotyped donors of the cohort, an average of roughly 230,000 unique TCR beta nucleotide sequences was sequenced per donor, of which roughly 18% were non-productive. Using immunosequencing, the study profiled T cell repertoires from 640 or so subjects and related those repertoires to cytomegalovirus serostatus. Roughly 290 gigabases of sequencing data and around 85 million unique TCR sequences made up an early release that covered roughly 670 HLA-typed donors. A later genetic analysis used genome-wide SNP genotypes for about 65% of the roughly 700 donors, treating that subset as a discovery cohort. Besides the first cohort of around 700 subjects, a separate validation cohort made up of about 120 different subjects was used. Donor age, sex, ethnicity and CMV serostatus were compiled together with the repertoire data. All discovery cohort repertoires had been generated using a single sequencing platform. Rather than using new phenotypic data, the later analysis identified candidate immune exposures from TCR beta sequences and from how often those sequences occurred across donors. Of the 398 genotyped donors, around 81% fell in the genetic ancestry cluster associated with self-reported Caucasian donors. The study aimed to test whether cataloging public T cell receptors could reveal signatures of past pathogen exposure. HLA typing included class I and class II loci at four-digit resolution. An earlier analysis of around 580 of the donors used high-throughput TCR beta sequencing to judge whether each TCR beta V gene segment behaved as functional or pseudogenic. Typing coverage varied by locus: about 620-640 donors for A, B, C, DRB1 and DQB1; roughly 560 for DQA1; over 600 for DPA1; more than 450 for DPB1.

Libraries were built with the immunoSEQ multiplex PCR assay. The multiplex PCR relied on a mix of 60 forward primers for TCR Vbeta segments and 13 reverse primers for TCR Jbeta segments. The CDR3 region of rearranged TCR beta genes was amplified from genomic DNA by a multiplex PCR assay. The amplified TCR beta libraries were sequenced on the Illumina HiSeq System as 87-base-pair reads. The paper's data handling went like this. Across the 670 or so repertoires, a later analysis counted 78 million or so unique TCR beta chains, roughly 11 million of which were shared by at least two donors. Raw reads were error-corrected and collapsed into unique sequences with a nearest-neighbor algorithm that merged closely related sequences to remove PCR and sequencing errors. Alignment of CDR3 sequences to IMGT reference sequences was used to assign V, D and J gene segments. For a sequence to be retained, a match of at least six nucleotides to both a V gene segment and a J gene segment was required. Rearrangements were classified as productive when the CDR3 lacked stop codons and remained in frame with V and J, and all other rearrangements were classified as non-productive. CDR3 was defined according to IMGT convention as the region running from the second conserved V-encoded cysteine to the conserved J-encoded phenylalanine. The earlier analysis of about 500 of the donors excluded sequences that lacked an unambiguous match to a single V gene segment. An earlier analysis of almost 600 of the donors classified V segments as functional when productive rearrangements were above 56.7% and as segregating when the standard deviation between donors was above 5%. To diagnose cytomegalovirus status from the catalog of TCR beta chain sequences, a statistical classification framework was built. In a later analysis, V and J genes were assigned by comparing TCR nucleotide sequences against IMGT/GENE-DB human TR gene sequences. The TCRdist pipeline was used in a later analysis to assign CDR3 sequences and most-parsimonious VDJ recombination scenarios. In a later analysis, each TCR beta chain was defined by its CDR3 amino acid sequence together with its V-gene family, and reads without a unique V-gene family were excluded. To address suspected cross-contamination and a sequencing artifact, a later analysis removed 592 highly shared, low-generation-probability nucleotide sequences. In a later analysis, a clonal expansion index for each public chain was calculated from normalized within-repertoire ranks of inferred template counts. In a later analysis, generation probabilities were computed using a VDJ recombination model fitted to out-of-frame rearrangements, and the results were checked against IGoR. In a later analysis, hypergeometric tests were used to score TCR-TCR, TCR-HLA and TCR-CMV co-occurrence, with a repertoire-size bias correction applied to TCR pairs. In a later analysis, false discovery rates were estimated by permuting HLA or CMV assignments 20 times. In a later analysis, co-occurring TCRs were grouped using DBSCAN, with TCRdist sequence similarity added in when clustering inside HLA-allele-positive subsets. Co-occurrence clustering excluded repertoires with fewer than 30,000 or more than 120,000 public chains, plus five with anomalous nucleotide sharing. Drawn from immuneACCESS, this table holds only the in-frame rearrangements with V and J called that TCRdb kept. Clones are partly lost; checked studies trace under half to an unresolved V gene and leave the rest unexplained. D and trimming were read from the DNA, whereas the V and J calls and clone size are those reported in that table. This sample's table lists more than 140,000 clones. Of the sample, about 2.2% is held by the ten largest clones.

What the research found in general, with its limitations: According to a later analysis, most CMV-associated TCR beta chains appeared to be HLA-restricted, and the HLA associations seemed to be driven largely by CMV exposure. Correlated functional status among segregating V segments might be attributable to linkage disequilibrium, but an unknown experimental factor could not be ruled out. When HLA alleles, especially DR and DQ, strongly co-occurred, attributing TCR associations to individual alleles was difficult. According to a later analysis, parvovirus B19, influenza, CMV and Epstein-Barr virus appeared linked to several top co-occurrence clusters. Immune exposure information for the cohort was limited to CMV serostatus. In a later analysis, the rate of TCR association differed among HLA loci, with DRB1 alleles having the most associated TCRs and HLA-C alleles having the fewest. A later analysis associated 16,951 TCR beta sequences with specific HLA alleles at a false discovery rate of 0.05. The authors suggested that the approach could potentially be extended to other disease states and immunological phenotypes. A total of roughly 160 TCR beta chains were listed by the study as associated with cytomegalovirus. In this cohort, only TCR beta chains were sequenced, and detectable features were limited by the absence of alpha or paired-chain data. The classifier was reported to diagnose cytomegalovirus status with high specificity and sensitivity in both the original and validation cohorts. A few of the identified cytomegalovirus-associated TCR beta chains were confirmed in vitro to be specific for cytomegalovirus antigens. Because counts were too low, 15 or so rarely observed V segments, including chromosome 9 orphons, were excluded from the earlier analysis of 587 of the donors. The 87-base-pair reads could not distinguish some IMGT-functional V segments, including TRBV6-2 and TRBV6-3, so those segments were excluded. Most TCR sequences were observed very rarely across donors, whereas some public TCRs were present in many individuals. Broadly in line with IMGT annotations, most TCR beta V segments showed up in productive rearrangements about 90% or about 30% of the time in an earlier analysis of about 500 of the donors. In a later genetic analysis, a missense DCLRE1C variant was associated with V-gene and J-gene trimming of TCR beta chains, and the association was replicated in an independent cohort. Roughly uniform sequencing depth across donors was assumed in presence/absence analyses, although this assumption may not hold. Because HLA typing was unavailable for some donors at each locus, only the typed subset was used in association tests. A later analysis found that HLA-associated TCR beta chains were more clonally expanded and had lower generation probabilities than equally common non-associated chains. In a later genetic analysis, fewer N-insertions in productive TCRs were reported among donors in an Asian-associated ancestry cluster than the approximately 710-donor mean. A further reported finding was that TCR beta sequences accurately predicted the HLA-A and HLA-B alleles for most subjects in the first cohort. A group of highly shared sequence variants was considered likely to be a technical artifact of the sequencing pipeline.

The sample taken for sequencing was PBMCs. Here the chain combines TRBV6-5 and TRBJ2-1, with 10 bases in between that match TRBD2. The receptor's source is a woman aged 18-30 years in good health and CMV-seronegative. The DNA reads as follows: TGTGCCAGCAGCCTAGCGGGAGTCTCCTACAATGAGCAGTTCTTC. Its translation reads: CASSLAGVSYNEQFF.